This paragraph covers one TCR beta chain sequence. This record comes from a study of control samples from healthy donors and cancer patients. Trimming took off 11 bases at V and 2 bases at J, with 15 bases between the two ends. Germline CDR1 is LNHDA and CDR2 is SQIVND (reference sequence). There are 13 residues in the CDR3. The protocol was immunoSEQ multiplex PCR, while the TCRdb copy is restricted to in-frame clones and leaves out a portion. The sample carries about 92,000 clones, around 82% recorded once. The receptor was derived from a woman aged 55 to 70 in good health. The chain recombines TRBV19 with TRBJ1-2, with a possible D match to TRBD1 (6 bases). Source material: blood. The CDR3 spells CAARTGMNYGYTF. CDR3 nucleotides: TGTGCCGCCCGTACAGGGATGAACTATGGCTACACCTTC.